Presented here are 21 T cell receptor beta chains from one specimen sequenced in a study of Graves' ophthalmopathy and Graves' hyperthyroidism. CDR3 regions of TCR beta were amplified from RNA transcripts. First-round RT-PCR with HTBI primers preceded a second-round multiplex PCR. TCRdb re-called the multiplex PCR reads with MiXCR, one entry per CDR3 protein. The repertoire holds 650,000 to 900,000 distinct CDR3 sequences, roughly two fifths seen once, with approximately 43% in the top ten. The material sequenced was peripheral blood. These receptors were taken from an adult man with Graves' ophthalmopathy.

Remarks on this clonotype: Since no conserved phenylalanine or tryptophan closes the CDR3, a read error is the likely cause. The chain couples TRBV20-1 to TRBJ2-5; D gene uncertain. The CDR3 spans 13 residues. Germline V CDR1 and CDR2: DFQATT, SNEGSKA (reference sequence). The CDR3 is CSARDGPRETQYC. The DNA for the CDR3 is TGCAGTGCTAGGGACGGTCCCCGAGAGACTCAGTACTGC.

This chain joins TRBV7-9 and TRBJ2-7; TRBD1 matches at 8 bases. Trimming removed 0 bases from V and 3 bases from J; junction bases left unmatched: 13. Germline lookup yields CDR1 SEHNR and CDR2 FQNEAQ (reference sequence). CDR3 length equals 18 residues. CDR3 in amino acids: CASSLAAHGTGGFYEQYF. In DNA, the CDR3 is TGTGCCAGCAGCTTAGCGGCTCATGGCACAGGGGGGTTCTACGAGCAGTACTTC.

Of note for this clonotype: Given a much more abundant clone one base away, this may be a read error. This chain joins TRBV7-2 and TRBJ1-1; D is unresolved. Germline V lookup: CDR1 SGHTA, CDR2 FQGNSA. The CDR3 is made up of 13 amino acids. Written as DNA, the CDR3 is TGTGCCAGCAGCTTCGGACGGGTCACTGGAGCTTTCTTT. Its translation is CASSFGRVTGAFF.

This clonotype was counted a few times. The V and J genes are TRBV9 and TRBJ2-7; the D is unclear. The germline gives CDR1 SGDLS, CDR2 YYNGEE. Trimming stripped 4 bases from V and 0 bases from J, with 8 bases between. The CDR3 is made up of 13 amino acids. The CDR3 DNA follows: TGTGCCAGCAGCACGGCTAGCTCCTACGAGCAGTACTTC. Encoded protein: CASSTASSYEQYF.

This clonotype was recorded at least ten times. One end of the junction varies from germline; a read error may be responsible. The rearrangement uses TRBV24-1 and TRBJ1-5; no clear D. This CDR3 contains 14 residues. CDR1 and CDR2 from the germline V gene are KGHDR and SFDVKD. CDR3 sequence: CASSPADSNQPQHF. CDR3 bases: TGTGCCAGCAGTCCGGCGGATAGCAATCAGCCCCAGCATTTT.

The gene calls are TRBV9 and TRBJ2-2, with D perhaps assigned TRBD1 or TRBD2 (6 bases each). This CDR3 spans 16 amino acids. CDR1 is SGDLS, CDR2 YYNGEE, per germline. The V gene lost 3 bases and the J gene lost 5 bases, with 17 bases spanning the gap. The CDR3 nucleotides read TGTGCCAGCAGCGGCGGGACAAGGGGATCTACCGGGGAGCTGTTTTTT. This translates into CASSGGTRGSTGELFF.

This clonotype was seen ten or more times. The chain carries TRBV5-4 and TRBJ1-2; D is ambiguous. Trimming took off 2 bases at V and 4 bases at J, with 12 bases between the two ends. CDR1 and CDR2 (germline): SGHNT, YYREEE (reference sequence). The CDR3 consists of 14 residues. This CDR3 reads CASSFIGLPYGYTF. The CDR3 nucleotides read TGTGCCAGCAGCTTCATAGGGCTTCCCTATGGCTACACCTTC.

The chain uses TRBV19 and TRBJ2-7, with TRBD2 matching over 10 bases. V lost 8 bases, J lost 3 bases, and 10 bases stayed unmatched. This CDR3 region has 15 residues. CDR1 and CDR2 (germline): LNHDA, SQIVND (reference sequence). The CDR3 reads CASGRSSGSGYEQYF. CDR3 coding DNA: TGTGCCAGTGGTAGGTCTAGCGGGAGTGGCTACGAGCAGTACTTC. Combining the CDR3 with reference TRBV19 and TRBJ2-7 gives the whole variable domain DGGITQSPKYLFRKEGQNVTLSCEQNLNHDAMYWYRQDPGQGLRLIYYSQIVNDFQKGDIAEGYSVSREKKESFPLTVTSAQKNPTAFYLCASGRSSGSGYEQYFGPGTRLTVT.

The chain carries TRBV3-1 and TRBJ2-5, with D possibly being TRBD2 (6 bases). Trimming took off 2 bases at V and 7 bases at J, with 17 bases between the two ends. The CDR3 totals 15 residues. Looked up from germline, CDR1 is LGHDT and CDR2 is YNNKEL (reference sequence). Here the CDR3 reads CASSQFTSSRGTQYF. The CDR3 DNA sequence: TGTGCCAGCAGCCAATTCACTAGCTCCCGGGGGACCCAGTACTTC.

The J gene is TRBJ2-5, the V gene TRBV10-3, with unresolved D. Germline CDR1 and CDR2: ENHRY and SYGVKD. V was pared by 0 bases and J by 9 bases, with 14 bases between. There are 14 residues in the CDR3. The CDR3 is CAISESGQNQPQYF. The CDR3 DNA is TGTGCCATCAGTGAGTCAGGGCAAAATCAGCCCCAGTACTTC.

This clonotype was seen ten or more times. The rearrangement joins TRBV2 to TRBJ1-4; no definite D call. Deletions cut 2 bases from V and 8 bases from J, with 12 bases between. Germline values: CDR1 SNHLY, CDR2 FYNNEI. The CDR3 is made up of 14 amino acids. Here the CDR3 reads CASSEKTGGEKLFF. DNA of the CDR3: TGTGCCAGCAGTGAAAAGACTGGAGGGGAAAAACTGTTTTTT. Full variable domain (outside the CDR3, taken from reference TRBV2 and TRBJ1-4): EPEVTQTPSHQVTQMGQEVILRCVPISNHLYFYWYRQILGQKVEFLVSFYNNEISEKSEIFDDQFSVERPDGSNFTLKIRSTKLEDSAMYFCASSEKTGGEKLFFGSGTQLSVL.

The chain recombines TRBV14 with TRBJ1-6; D gene ambiguous. This CDR3 is 16 amino acids long. CDR1 and CDR2 from the germline V gene are SGHDN and FVKESK. V lost 4 bases and J 0 bases, leaving 10 bases between the germline ends. The CDR3 DNA reads TGTGCCAGCAGCCGGGCATTGAGCTCCTATAATTCACCCCTCCACTTT. Residues: CASSRALSSYNSPLHF.

This clonotype showed up many times. The chain couples TRBV15 to TRBJ2-5; perhaps TRBD2 as D (5 bases). The ends were cut back, 0 bases at V and 5 bases at J, with 10 bases in the middle. Germline assignment: CDR1 LNHNV and CDR2 YYDKDF (reference sequence). The CDR3 runs 14 residues. The DNA for the CDR3 is TGTGCCACCAGCAGAGATCGGGGTCGTGAGACCCAGTACTTC. Translated: CATSRDRGRETQYF.

This clonotype has ten or more counts. The CDR3: CASSLGTTTEAFF. As DNA, the CDR3 is TGTGCCAGCAGTTTGGGGACCACCACTGAAGCTTTCTTT. The genes are TRBV12-3 or TRBV12-4 and TRBJ1-1; TRBD1 might be the D (5 bases). The CDR3 has 13 residues. With 3 bases removed from V and 4 bases from J, the gap between germline ends came to 9 bases.

This rearrangement joins TRBV14 to TRBJ2-7; a possible D gene is TRBD2 (5 bases). The CDR3 loop spans 15 amino acids. CDR1 is SGHDN and CDR2 is FVKESK in the germline V gene. V was cut by 1 base and J by 2 bases, with 12 bases left in between. CDR3 region: CASSQASRRPYEQYF. The CDR3 DNA sequence: TGTGCCAGCAGCCAAGCATCGCGGAGGCCCTACGAGCAGTACTTC.

The V call is TRBV12-3 or TRBV12-4, the J call TRBJ2-7; D gene uncertain. Trimming cost V 5 bases and J 7 bases, with 18 bases left between them. CDR3 size: 14 residues. The CDR3 is CASSPTALPREQYF. The CDR3 DNA is TGTGCCAGCAGTCCAACTGCTTTGCCTCGGGAGCAGTACTTC.

This clonotype was detected a few times. The chain is built from TRBV6-2 or TRBV6-3 and TRBJ1-2; D gene uncertain. This CDR3 has 13 amino acids. The germline V gene encodes CDR1 MNHEY and CDR2 SVGEGT. The V gene lost 0 bases and the J gene lost 8 bases, with 10 bases spanning the gap. The CDR3 spells CASSYSPQSGYTF. The CDR3 bases are TGTGCCAGCAGTTACTCACCTCAGTCGGGCTACACCTTC.

This clonotype was detected ten times or more. The gene calls are TRBV5-1 and TRBJ1-2; D is possibly TRBD1 (6 bases). Germline CDR1 reads SGHRS; CDR2 reads YFSETQ. The CDR3 is 14 amino acids. Trimming shortened V by 4 bases and J by 7 bases, and 17 bases separated the two germline ends. The CDR3 DNA follows: TGCGCCAGCAGCACAGGAGGGACATTGAGTGGCTACACCTTC. Translated, it gives CASSTGGTLSGYTF.

The rearrangement joins TRBV2 to TRBJ1-1, with D perhaps matching TRBD1 (5 bases). V was cut by 2 bases and J by 0 bases, with 7 bases left in between. CDR1 and CDR2 (germline): SNHLY, FYNNEI. This CDR3 region has 14 residues. CDR3 sequence (DNA): TGTGCCAGCAGTGAATGGGGCCTGAACACTGAAGCTTTCTTT. This gives the protein CASSEWGLNTEAFF.

This clonotype showed up many times. The chain has TRBV10-3 and TRBJ2-5; D might be TRBD1 or TRBD2, each matching 5 bases. The CDR3 contains 15 residues. The V end was cut by 0 bases, the J end by 1 base, with 9 bases between. CDR1 and CDR2 (germline): ENHRY, SYGVKD. This CDR3 is CAISESGRLQETQYF. The CDR3 nucleotides are TGTGCCATCAGTGAGTCGGGACGCCTCCAAGAGACCCAGTACTTC.

The V call is TRBV7-9, the J call TRBJ1-1, with D possibly matching TRBD1 (5 bases). Germline CDR1 is SEHNR and CDR2 is FQNEAQ (reference sequence). Trimming pared 6 bases from V and 5 bases from J, leaving 13 bases between. CDR3 length equals 13 residues. The CDR3 coding sequence is TGTGCCAGCAGGGGACCCCGGGCGACTGAAGCTTTCTTT. This encodes CASRGPRATEAFF.